The next 18 T cell receptor beta chains were all read from a single sample in a study of metastatic and nonmetastatic thyroid tumors. TCRdb ran MiXCR on the PCR reads. The sample consists of around 13,000 clones, under 25% of them appearing once. Every patient underwent thyroid surgery untreated. The sample consisted of blood. The origin of the receptors is a female donor with papillary thyroid cancer or a benign thyroid nodule (not recorded which). Some clones in this sample may be carry-over from other donors' samples.

This clone occurred many times. This sequence joins TRBV3-1 and TRBJ2-7, with 7 bases lining up with TRBD2. Germline trimming cut 6 bases from V and 3 bases from J; bases unmatched to any gene: 11. The germline CDR1 and CDR2 sequences are LGHDT and YNNKEL (reference sequence). This CDR3 has 15 amino acids. Here the CDR3 DNA reads TGTGCCAGCAGGGAAAGCGGGGCAGCAATCTACGAGCAGTACTTC. This gives the protein CASRESGAAIYEQYF.

A few counts support this clone. The chain recombines TRBV28 with TRBJ1-1, with D tentatively TRBD1 (5 bases). Trimming removed 5 bases from V and 3 bases from J, with 13 bases in between. The CDR3 spans 14 residues. CDR1 and CDR2 (germline): MDHEN, SYDVKM. The CDR3 reads CASSPYMGHTEAFF. The CDR3 bases are TGTGCCAGCAGTCCATACATGGGACACACTGAAGCTTTCTTT.

As concerns this clone: One end of the junction does not line up with germline, which may come from a read error. This chain links TRBV5-1 with TRBJ2-7; D is undetermined. CDR1 is SGHRS, CDR2 YFSETQ, per germline. This CDR3 is 16 amino acids long. The CDR3 is CASILGPETLGIEQYF. CDR3 bases: TGCGCCAGCATCTTGGGTCCGGAAACATTGGGGATCGAGCAGTACTTC. The variable domain in full, with the rest retrieved from reference TRBV5-1 and TRBJ2-7, is KAGVTQTPRYLIKTRGQQVTLSCSPISGHRSVSWYQQTPGQGLQFLFEYFSETQRNKGNFPGRFSGRQFSNSRSEMNVSTLELGDSALYLCASILGPETLGIEQYFGPGTRLTVT.

There are many counts of this clone. The gene calls are TRBV3-1 and TRBJ2-7, with a weak D call TRBD1 (5 bases). CDR1 and CDR2 (germline): LGHDT, YNNKEL (reference sequence). V was cut by 4 bases and J by 6 bases, with 13 bases left in between. The CDR3 sequence is 13 residues long. In DNA form, the CDR3 reads TGTGCCAGCAGCCCCAAAGGGGTTTCCGAGCAGTACTTC. Its translation is CASSPKGVSEQYF.

This clone is medium-sized by share. The chain uses TRBV6-2 or TRBV6-3 and TRBJ2-6; 8 bases are a match to TRBD1. V lost 6 bases to trimming and J lost 2 bases; unmatched junction nucleotides: 6. The CDR3 consists of 16 residues. Germline CDR1 is MNHEY and CDR2 is SVGEGT. The CDR3 region is CASRDQGATGANVLTF. CDR3 DNA sequence: TGTGCCAGCAGAGATCAGGGGGCGACTGGGGCCAACGTCCTGACTTTC.

This clone was seen many times. V and J are TRBV10-1 and TRBJ2-1; D is uncertain. The CDR3 contains 13 residues. CDR1 is WNHNN and CDR2 is SYGVQD in the germline V gene (reference sequence). Between the trimmed V and J ends, which lost 2 bases and 3 bases, there was a span of 5 bases. Here the CDR3 DNA reads TGCGCCAGCAGTGAGGGGGACTACAATGAGCAGTTCTTC. Its translation: CASSEGDYNEQFF.

In this sample, this clone turned up many times. A much larger clone lies a single base off, so this may be a read error. V usage is TRBV24-1 and J usage is TRBJ2-1; TRBD2 matches 7 bases. CDR1 KGHDR and CDR2 SFDVKD come from the germline V gene. This CDR3 comprises 16 residues. With 7 bases clipped from V and 0 bases from J, the junction kept 8 bases outside the gene matches. Here the CDR3 DNA reads TGTGCCACCAGAGCAGAAGCGGGACGCTCCTACAATGAGCAGTTCTTC. Translation: CATRAEAGRSYNEQFF.

The chain joins TRBV5-4 to TRBJ2-7, with D maybe TRBD1 (5 bases). The CDR3 is 14 amino acids. Germline V CDR1 and CDR2: SGHNT, YYREEE (reference sequence). V lost 4 bases and J lost 7, with 18 bases in between. Here the CDR3 DNA reads TGTGCCAGCAGCCTTGAACAAGGCCCAGGGGAGCAGTACTTC. It encodes CASSLEQGPGEQYF.

In its sample, this clone was seen many times. The chain joins TRBV4-3 to TRBJ2-3; D gene uncertain. CDR1 and CDR2 (germline): LGHNA, YSLEER. The V gene lost 2 bases and the J gene lost 6 bases, with 12 bases spanning the gap. CDR3 length: 14 amino acids. CDR3: CASSQNTLGDTQYF. DNA for the CDR3: TGCGCCAGCAGCCAAAACACCTTGGGGGATACGCAGTATTTT.

The DNA for the CDR3 is TGTGCCATTAGCCCACAGGGGGCCGGCGAGCAGTACTTC. Its protein is CAISPQGAGEQYF. The rearrangement links TRBV7-7 to TRBJ2-7; 9 bases agree with TRBD1. The CDR3 runs 13 residues. Germline V CDR1 and CDR2: SSHAT, FNYEAQ (reference sequence). V was pared by 10 bases and J by 6 bases, with 10 bases of the junction left unmatched.

This chain links TRBV20-1 with TRBJ2-3; 7 bases line up with TRBD1. The J segment lost 4 bases and the V segment lost 6 bases, leaving 10 bases of the junction unmatched. The germline V gene has CDR1 DFQATT and CDR2 SNEGSKA (reference sequence). The CDR3 covers 14 residues. The CDR3 spells CSAPAGTAPDTQYF. The DNA of the CDR3 is TGCAGTGCCCCCGCCGGGACAGCCCCAGATACGCAGTATTTT.

This clone was seen at least ten times. This rearrangement joins TRBV5-1 to TRBJ1-1; D perhaps matches TRBD1 (6 bases). Looked up from germline, CDR1 is SGHRS and CDR2 is YFSETQ. The CDR3 contains 15 residues. V was pared by 3 bases and J by 9 bases, with 21 bases between. The CDR3 bases are TGCGCCAGCAGCTCTAGCGGGGGGCGAGGTTTTCAAGCTTTCTTT. Translation gives CASSSSGGRGFQAFF.

The chain has TRBV20-1 and TRBJ2-6; D gene unclear. The CDR3 is 13 amino acids. V was cut by 3 bases and J by 9 bases, with 12 bases left in between. The germline gives CDR1 DFQATT, CDR2 SNEGSKA (reference sequence). The CDR3 bases are TGCAGTGCTAGCGGCTCTAGGGACAACGTCCTGACTTTC. It translates to CSASGSRDNVLTF.

This clone was found many times. The J gene is TRBJ1-2, the V gene TRBV20-1; D is undetermined. The germline CDR1 and CDR2 sequences are DFQATT and SNEGSKA (reference sequence). The length of the CDR3 is 14 residues. V was shortened by 1 base and J by 5 bases, with 14 bases between the two germline ends. CDR3 DNA: TGCAGTGCTAGAGGTGGACGGTTGAGGTATGGCTACACCTTC. This encodes CSARGGRLRYGYTF.

The chain links TRBV5-1 to TRBJ2-3, with D possibly being TRBD2 (6 bases). V lost 2 bases and J 0 bases, leaving 10 bases between the germline ends. The CDR3 loop spans 15 amino acids. Germline V gives CDR1 SGHRS, CDR2 YFSETQ. This CDR3 reads CASSLGSGSTDTQYF. For the CDR3, the DNA is TGCGCCAGCAGCTTAGGTAGCGGTAGCACAGATACGCAGTATTTT.

This clone was detected a few times. At the DNA level, this CDR3 is encoded by other sequences in the same sample as well. This chain joins TRBV5-6 and TRBJ2-5, with D possibly TRBD2 on 7 matching bases. CDR3 size: 17 residues. Trimming cost V 4 bases and J 2 bases, with 21 bases left between them. CDR1 is SGHDT and CDR2 is YYEEEE in the germline V gene. The CDR3 DNA sequence: TGTGCCAGCAGCGCGCCGCCGGGGGGCCCGGGACAAGAGACCCAGTACTTC. Translation: CASSAPPGGPGQETQYF.

This clone is medium-sized in the sample. V is TRBV10-3 and J is TRBJ1-5; no reliable D call. Trimming took off 0 bases at V and 4 bases at J, with 1 base between the two ends. The CDR3 runs 12 residues. CDR1 is ENHRY and CDR2 is SYGVKD in the germline V gene. CDR3 DNA: TGTGCCATCAGTGAGTCGAATCAGCCCCAGCATTTT. It encodes CAISESNQPQHF.

This clone was recorded at least ten times. A much larger clone differs from this one at a single base, so this may be a read error. This chain connects TRBV6-1 to TRBJ2-3, with D possibly matching TRBD2 (5 bases). The V gene's germline CDR1 is MNHNS and CDR2 SASEGT. Between the trimmed V and J ends, which lost 0 bases and 6 bases, there was a span of 16 bases. This CDR3 spans 16 amino acids. The CDR3 coding sequence is TGTGCCAGCAGTGAAGCTACCGGGATAGGGTCCGATACGCAGTATTTT. This gives the protein CASSEATGIGSDTQYF.